This T cell receptor beta chain derives from a study of shared clonotypes between healthy human individuals (TCRdb year 2020). In the study overall: A couple of women and a few men aged 18 to 49 years were included in the cohort. For each donor, three plates each were used for CD4 naive and CD4 memory, two plates were used for CD8 naive, and one plate was used for CD8 memory. To estimate repertoire size and how much clonotypes are shared between individuals, the study performed deep sequencing of blood TCR repertoires from about 5 healthy adults. Libraries were prepared and TCR repertoires were sequenced by different laboratories using diverse techniques, in order to increase sequencing depth and limit assay-specific biases. Per donor, leukapheresis produced somewhere between about 0.85 and 9.5 billion PBMCs.

Donors were healthy HIV-negative adults with no recently reported acute infections or vaccinations. Every donor was a Caucasian adult living in Nashville, Tennessee, USA. Magnetic negative selection was used to enrich CD4+ T cells, after which naive cells were positively selected on CD45RA and the negative fraction became the memory subset. After blood collection by leukapheresis, PBMCs were isolated using Ficoll-Histopaque density gradient centrifugation and then cryopreserved in the vapor phase of liquid nitrogen. Analytical flow cytometry was used to check the purity and quantity of every magnetically sorted T cell population. Each sorted fraction had its genomic DNA isolated and then quantified by UV absorbance on a Nanodrop 2000c. The research as a whole found: Pairwise subsampling indicated that sequencing depth was expected to affect the degree of clonotype sharing among donors. About 5% of naive CD4, 3.5% of naive CD8, around 2.3% of memory CD4, and about 0.4% of memory CD8 clonotypes were shared across four donors. Clonotypes shared by all four sorted-subset donors showed higher generation probabilities than non-shared clonotypes. Naive subsets generally had larger estimated clonotype richness than memory subsets did. Because the study included a small number of donors, the genetic and exposure-history diversity represented was limited. Sampling was restricted to blood, and TCR repertoires in tissue are likely to differ from TCR repertoires in blood. Rarefaction of sorted-subset datasets indicated incomplete sequencing despite the large sequencing depth.

Using the deep immunoSEQ assay, TCR CDR3 regions were amplified from genomic DNA by multiplex PCR. Extracted genomic DNA from each cell subset was distributed evenly across all wells of several immunoSEQ 96-well plates, and each plate was treated as a replicate. Each replicate PCR for sorted subsets received about 180 ng genomic DNA, equal to tens of thousands of T cell genomes. Purified libraries were quantified with a Qubit 3.0 fluorometer, sized on a Bioanalyzer 2100, and re-quantified with the KAPA Library Quantification kit. A separate single-read 150-cycle Illumina NextSeq 550 flow cell was used to sequence each immunoSEQ 96-well plate. Per the authors' processing: Because the immunoSEQ output held only junctional sequences and lacked quality scores, the filtering could not match the filtering applied to full-length reads. Sequences were annotated with PyIR, a Python wrapper for IgBLAST v1.9, using IMGT germline references to assign V/J genes and CDR3. Reads were filtered out if the reads had weak V/J assignments (E-value above 1e-6), no CDR3, stop codons, out-of-frame junctions, or ambiguous translated residues. V3J clonotypes were defined as sequences sharing an identical inferred V gene, J gene, and CDR3 amino acid sequence. Percentage overlap between repertoires was calculated by dividing the number of shared unique clonotypes by the size of the smaller repertoire. Three approaches were used to assess repertoire richness: RTK rarefaction, the Chao1 estimator, and Recon v2.1 estimates of unobserved clonotypes. OLGA was used to compute generation probabilities for all TCRbeta clonotypes that the gDNA method yielded from a handful of donors. This immuneACCESS table, as held by TCRdb, lists in-frame sequences with V and J called but not all clones. Of the missing ones, under half trace to an unresolved V gene in checked studies; the others have no known cause. The DNA was the basis for D and trimming; V, J and clone size are from that table. This sample lists approximately 2,300,000 clones; roughly 90% were detected once. Of the sample, approximately 0.4% falls within the top ten clones.

Note on this clone: Its antigen is still unknown. Base-call qualities are not available, and no considerably larger clone is one nucleotide away.

Including the terminal cysteine and phenylalanine, the CDR3 comprises 15 residues. The only DNA kept is the CDR3, 45 bases in frame from the first base. Via the germline V gene (reference sequence), CDR1 is SEHNR and CDR2 FQNEAQ. The germline V and J ends show losses of 5 bases and 6 bases respectively, and no gene match explains 6 bases of the junction. The sample was naive CD4+ T cells from PBMCs. The cell subset or site label for this specimen denotes: CD45RA+ positively selected. The TCR sequence derives from a man between 18 and 29 years old in good health. Some clones in this sample may be carry-over from other donors' samples. Recombination connected TRBV7-9 to TRBJ2-1, and 11 junctional nucleotides match TRBD2. In nucleotide form, the sequence is TGTGCCAGCAGCCAGGGGACTAGCGGTCTCAATGAGCAGTTCTTC. Translated, it reads CASSQGTSGLNEQFF. Joined to the reference TRBV7-9 and TRBJ2-1 proteins, this CDR3 gives the full variable domain: DTGVSQNPRHKITKRGQNVTFRCDPISEHNRLYWYRQTLGQGPEFLTYFQNEAQLEKSRLLSDRFSAERPKGSFSTLEIQRTEQGDSAMYLCASSQGTSGLNEQFFGPGTRLTVL.